Below are 20 T cell receptor beta chains sequenced from a single sample in a study of T cell changes during pregnancy in multiple sclerosis. Clones were sequenced by immunoSEQ multiplex PCR, and TCRdb holds only the in-frame ones, with some missing. The profile shows under 75,000 clones, more than 85% of them singletons. The starting material was peripheral blood, obtained in the first trimester of pregnancy. The source of these receptors is a female donor with multiple sclerosis, enrolled in a pregnancy study.

The rearrangement uses TRBV6-5 and TRBJ2-5, with a tentative D call TRBD2 (6 bases). CDR1 MNHEY and CDR2 SVGAGI come from the germline V gene. The CDR3 contains 14 residues. V lost 3 bases to trimming and J lost 4 bases, with 12 bases between them. The CDR3: CASSYSGVRETQYF. The CDR3 region has the DNA TGTGCCAGCAGTTATTCGGGGGTCAGAGAGACCCAGTACTTC.

Points on this clone: Other DNA variants within this sample encode the same CDR3. V usage is TRBV6-1 and J usage is TRBJ2-7, with 8 positions matching TRBD2. V lost 7 bases, J lost 3 bases, and 11 bases stayed unmatched. The CDR3 runs to 15 residues. From germline, CDR1 is MNHNS and CDR2 SASEGT. The CDR3 reads CASTRGRAGDYEQYF. In DNA form, the CDR3 reads TGTGCCAGCACCCGGGGCAGAGCGGGGGACTACGAGCAGTACTTC.

The chain joins TRBV4-1 to TRBJ2-7; weak D call: TRBD2 (6 bases). Deletions cut 0 bases from V and 4 bases from J, with 16 bases between. CDR3 size: 16 residues. Germline lookup yields CDR1 MGHRA and CDR2 YSYEKL. The CDR3 sequence is CASSQDRGTRYYEQYF. The CDR3 region has the DNA TGCGCCAGCAGCCAAGATCGGGGGACGCGCTATTACGAGCAGTACTTC.

The J gene is TRBJ1-2, the V gene TRBV5-1; D is ambiguous. The germline CDR1 and CDR2 sequences are SGHRS and YFSETQ. Trimming stripped 4 bases from V and 4 bases from J, with 11 bases between. This CDR3 spans 13 amino acids. CDR3 bases: TGCGCCAGCAGCCGTGGGAGGGCCTATGGCTACACCTTC. It specifies CASSRGRAYGYTF.

The gene calls are TRBV7-3 and TRBJ2-2, with 9 bases fitting TRBD2. The V gene's germline CDR1 is SGHTA and CDR2 FQGTGA. The J segment lost 6 bases and the V segment lost 8 bases, leaving 4 bases of the junction unmatched. The CDR3 has 13 residues. CDR3 amino acids: CASAGGPSGELFF. DNA for the CDR3: TGTGCCAGCGCGGGAGGGCCCTCCGGGGAGCTGTTTTTT.

This clone was picked up a small number of times. CDR3 region: CASSQGGTGEEKLFF. Written as DNA, the CDR3 is TGTGCCAGCAGCCAAGGCGGGACAGGGGAAGAAAAACTGTTTTTT. The genes are TRBV4-2 and TRBJ1-4; 10 positions match TRBD1. Germline CDR1 is LGHNA and CDR2 is YNFKEQ. V dropped 1 base and J dropped 8; count of bases not matched to a gene: 4. This CDR3 spans 15 amino acids.

The chain couples TRBV5-1 to TRBJ1-1; perhaps TRBD1 as D (6 bases). This CDR3 region has 13 residues. The V gene lost 5 bases and the J gene lost 11 bases, with 19 bases spanning the gap. In germline, CDR1 is SGHRS, CDR2 YFSETQ. The CDR3 region has the DNA TGCGCCAGCAGGGAAACAGGGCCGGCTGGGGCTTTCTTT. Translation gives CASRETGPAGAFF.

The J gene is TRBJ2-1, the V gene TRBV27; 7 bases align to TRBD1. Germline V gives CDR1 MNHEY, CDR2 SMNVEV (reference sequence). The CDR3 covers 15 residues. The ends lost 5 bases at V and 2 bases at J; junction bases unmatched: 6. The CDR3 loop reads CASSADRPPYNEQFF. As DNA, the CDR3 is TGTGCCAGCAGTGCGGACAGGCCCCCCTACAATGAGCAGTTCTTC.

The CDR3 DNA sequence: TGTGCCAGCAGGCCCCGGGACAAACCCAATCAGCCCCAGCATTTT. Protein product: CASRPRDKPNQPQHF. V gene TRBV28 combines with J gene TRBJ1-5, with D tentatively TRBD1 (6 bases). The V gene's germline CDR1 is MDHEN and CDR2 SYDVKM. Trimming cost V 6 bases and J 3 bases, with 15 bases left between them. The CDR3 contains 15 residues. Full variable domain (outside the CDR3, taken from reference TRBV28 and TRBJ1-5): DVKVTQSSRYLVKRTGEKVFLECVQDMDHENMFWYRQDPGLGLRLIYFSYDVKMKEKGDIPEGYSVSREKKERFSLILESASTNQTSMYLCASRPRDKPNQPQHFGDGTRLSIL.

This chain links TRBV27 with TRBJ1-2, with D uncertain. Trimming took off 4 bases at V and 4 bases at J, with 16 bases between the two ends. There are 15 residues in the CDR3. Per germline, CDR1 MNHEY and CDR2 SMNVEV (reference sequence). The CDR3, as DNA: TGTGCCAGCAGTTCTGCCCCGACGGGGTTCTATGGCTACACCTTC. Translation: CASSSAPTGFYGYTF.

The chain couples TRBV30 to TRBJ1-2; 9 nucleotides match TRBD1. The CDR3 has 14 amino acids. V dropped 0 bases and J dropped 7; count of bases not matched to a gene: 6. Germline lookup yields CDR1 GTSNPN and CDR2 SVGIG (reference sequence). CDR3 residues: CAWSVRGTGSGYTF. The CDR3 DNA follows: TGTGCCTGGAGTGTACGCGGGACAGGGTCTGGCTACACCTTC.

The gene calls are TRBV6-1 and TRBJ1-2; no clear D. V lost 1 base, J lost 4 bases, and 7 bases lay in between. CDR1 and CDR2 (germline): MNHNS, SASEGT. This CDR3 spans 13 amino acids. Written as DNA, the CDR3 is TGTGCCAGCAGTGAAGGAGGAGGCTATGGCTACACCTTC. Protein: CASSEGGGYGYTF.

The chain couples TRBV9 to TRBJ1-2, with 10 bases fitting TRBD1. The CDR3 has 14 amino acids. From germline, CDR1 is SGDLS and CDR2 YYNGEE. Trimming at V came to 2 bases and at J to 6 bases, leaving 4 bases not matched to a gene. The CDR3 loop reads CASSVPGQGNGYTF. CDR3 coding DNA: TGTGCCAGCAGCGTCCCGGGACAGGGGAATGGCTACACCTTC.

In this sample, this clone turned up once. The chain is built from TRBV30 and TRBJ1-5; D ambiguous. The CDR3 is made up of 13 amino acids. V lost 0 bases, J lost 7 bases, and 10 bases lay in between. The germline gives CDR1 GTSNPN, CDR2 SVGIG (reference sequence). The CDR3 DNA sequence: TGTGCCTGGAGTGTAGGGAGGGAACAGCCCCAGCATTTT. Its translation is CAWSVGREQPQHF.

This clone was found once. The chain is built from TRBV27 and TRBJ1-5, with 8 positions matching TRBD1. The CDR3 has 16 amino acids. With V trimmed by 4 bases and J by 5 bases, 10 bases remained unmatched. Germline V gene lookup returns CDR1 MNHEY and CDR2 SMNVEV (reference sequence). The CDR3 DNA is TGTGCCAGCAGTTCGGGGATTGGCAGGGGGCATCAGCCCCAGCATTTT. Translated, it gives CASSSGIGRGHQPQHF.

This clone showed up just once. This chain links TRBV7-3 with TRBJ2-3; 12 bases map to TRBD2. Germline V gene lookup returns CDR1 SGHTA and CDR2 FQGTGA. The V gene end was trimmed by 1 base and the J gene end by 2 bases; junction bases not matched to a gene: 10. This CDR3 has 19 amino acids. Written as DNA, the CDR3 is TGTGCCAGCAGCTTAAGGACTAGCGGGACCCTCCCTTCCACAGATACGCAGTATTTT. This gives the protein CASSLRTSGTLPSTDTQYF.

J is TRBJ1-1 and V is TRBV7-9; 9 nucleotides align to TRBD1. The CDR3 sequence is 13 residues long. The junction had 3 bases not matched to a gene; V was cut back by 4 bases and J by 6 bases. The germline gives CDR1 SEHNR, CDR2 FQNEAQ (reference sequence). The CDR3, as DNA: TGTGCCAGCAGCTCACAGGGGGCAGCTGAAGCTTTCTTT. Its translation is CASSSQGAAEAFF.

This rearrangement joins TRBV6-1 to TRBJ2-2, with 10 bases matching TRBD1. Per the germline V gene, CDR1 is MNHNS and CDR2 is SASEGT. CDR3 length: 14 amino acids. V was pared by 8 bases and J by 4 bases, with 4 bases of the junction left unmatched. Here the CDR3 DNA reads TGTGCCAGCGGGGGACAGGGGTTCACCGGGGAGCTGTTTTTT. It specifies CASGGQGFTGELFF.

In this sample, this clone turned up a few times. The J gene is TRBJ2-3, the V gene TRBV12-5; TRBD2 matches 8 bases. Germline V gene lookup returns CDR1 LGHNT and CDR2 FRNRAP. After removal of 1 base from V and 1 base from J, the junction contained 13 bases not matched to a gene. The CDR3 is 19 amino acids. This chain's CDR3 is CASGLGPLSGGTRTDTQYF. In nucleotides, the CDR3 is TGTGCTAGTGGTTTGGGCCCTCTCTCGGGGGGGACCCGCACAGATACGCAGTATTTT.

The genes are TRBV28 and TRBJ1-5; TRBD1 aligns across 7 bases. Germline V CDR1 and CDR2: MDHEN, SYDVKM. V was pared by 3 bases and J by 4 bases, with 6 bases of the junction left unmatched. The CDR3 is 15 amino acids. CDR3 in DNA: TGTGCCAGCAGTTTTTTTACAGGGGTAAATCAGCCCCAGCATTTT. The encoded protein is CASSFFTGVNQPQHF.